This T cell receptor (beta chain) was recorded in a study of cytomegalovirus exposure and HLA in healthy donors. Study observations and caveats: Presence/absence analyses rested on an assumption that sequencing depth was roughly uniform across donors. The study had only CMV serostatus as immune exposure information.

CDR3 size: 12 residues. Trimming cost V 8 bases and J 8 bases; bases outside gene matches: 6. Looked up from germline, CDR1 is MNHNS and CDR2 is SASEGT. Comments on this clone: The antigen is not known.

PCR amplification relied on 60 Vbeta primers (plus 13 Jbeta primers). Measured with immunoSEQ multiplex PCR; TCRdb has only the in-frame clones, and not every one. The table has approximately 110,000 clones, more than 60% seen once. The sequence came from a woman in her thirties or forties in good health and CMV-seronegative. Sequenced: PBMCs. This rearrangement joins TRBV6-1 to TRBJ2-1, with 7 bases matching TRBD2. The CDR3 sequence: CASGVAGDEQFF. The CDR3 region has the DNA TGTGCCAGCGGTGTAGCGGGCGATGAGCAGTTCTTC.